Listed here are 2 T cell receptor beta chains from one sample, sequenced in a study of cytomegalovirus exposure and HLA in healthy donors. In the PCR, 60 Vbeta and 13 Jbeta primers were used. Libraries were prepared by immunoSEQ multiplex PCR; TCRdb keeps only in-frame clonotypes and omits some of them. The data contain more than 200,000 clones, 60% to 85% of them singletons. Sequencing input: PBMCs. The receptors originated from a man aged 40-55 years in good health and CMV-seronegative.

This rearrangement joins TRBV4-2 to TRBJ1-2; D is unclear. The CDR3 is made up of 15 amino acids. V lost 1 base and J 2 bases, leaving 11 bases between the germline ends. CDR1 is LGHNA, CDR2 YNFKEQ, per germline. CDR3 sequence: CASSQVAGNNYGYTF. In DNA, the CDR3 is TGTGCCAGCAGCCAAGTGGCCGGGAACAACTATGGCTACACCTTC.

The genes are TRBV4-3 and TRBJ2-1, with TRBD2 as a possible D gene (5 bases). V lost 0 bases and J lost 12, with 18 bases in between. Germline CDR1 and CDR2: LGHNA and YSLEER. This CDR3 has 15 amino acids. The CDR3 sequence: CASSQEIGPGSGQFF. The CDR3, as DNA: TGCGCCAGCAGCCAAGAAATTGGGCCGGGATCGGGGCAGTTCTTC.